A selection of T cell receptor beta chains follows, all from one sample in a study of T and B cells in COVID-19 patients. TCRdb reanalysed the multiplex PCR reads using MiXCR and keeps one entry per CDR3 protein. The table includes 7,000 to 10,000 distinct CDR3 sequences, about 30% detected once. What was sequenced was blood. These receptors all stem from a human donor with active COVID-19. Each CDR3 is given with its conserved first and last residue. D genes are given only for firm matches. A clone size is listed for some rows: how often the clone was seen (once, few, many), or a class if it is expanded.

CDR3: CASSLGLWGGELFF
DNA: TGTGCCAGCAGCTTGGGACTTTGGGGCGGGGAGCTGTTTTTT
J: TRBJ2-2
D: NA
V: TRBV5-6
size: medium-sized

CDR3: CSAQVGDQADTQYF
DNA: TGCAGTGCGCAGGTGGGAGATCAGGCAGATACGCAGTATTTT
J: TRBJ2-3
D: NA
V: TRBV20-1
size: NA

CDR3: CASSEETHRNTEAFF
DNA: TGTGCCAGCTCAGAAGAAACACACAGGAACACTGAAGCTTTCTTT
J: TRBJ1-1
D: NA
V: TRBV18
size: NA

CDR3: CSASQKNEQFF
DNA: TGCAGTGCTAGCCAGAAGAATGAGCAGTTCTTC
J: TRBJ2-1
D: NA
V: TRBV20-1
size: NA

CDR3: CATSSGQTNQPQHF
DNA: TGTGCCACCAGCAGCGGGCAGACTAATCAGCCCCAGCATTTT
J: TRBJ1-5
D: NA
V: TRBV15
size: medium-sized

CDR3: CASSLVRFGRKDQAYGYTF
DNA: TGTGCCAGCAGCTTAGTGAGGTTCGGTCGGAAGGACCAGGCCTATGGCTACACCTTC
J: TRBJ1-2
D: NA
V: TRBV5-6
size: NA

CDR3: CASSDSTSTDTQYF
DNA: TGTGCCAGCAGTGACTCGACAAGCACAGATACGCAGTATTTT
J: TRBJ2-3
D: NA
V: TRBV6-1
size: medium-sized

CDR3: CASSPLDREGTEAFF
DNA: TGTGCCAGCAGTCCTCTGGACAGGGAGGGCACTGAAGCTTTCTTT
J: TRBJ1-1
D: TRBD1
V: TRBV6-5
size: medium-sized

CDR3: CSVEALGDFYGYTF
DNA: TGCAGCGTTGAAGCGCTCGGGGATTTTTATGGCTACACCTTC
J: TRBJ1-2
D: NA
V: TRBV29-1
size: medium-sized

CDR3: CASSQGTLSTDTQYF
DNA: TGTGCCAGCAGCCAAGGGACCCTTAGCACAGATACGCAGTATTTT
J: TRBJ2-3
D: NA
V: TRBV5-5
size: few

CDR3: CSARDFRGEGYQETQYF
DNA: TGCAGTGCTAGAGATTTTCGCGGGGAAGGGTACCAAGAGACCCAGTACTTC
J: TRBJ2-5
D: NA
V: TRBV20-1
size: NA

CDR3: CASSFWDTGELFF
DNA: TGTGCCAGCAGCTTCTGGGACACCGGGGAGCTGTTTTTT
J: TRBJ2-2
D: NA
V: TRBV11-1
size: medium-sized

CDR3: CASSQEGRDTQYF
DNA: TGCGCCAGCAGCCAAGAAGGCAGGGATACGCAGTATTTT
J: TRBJ2-3
D: NA
V: TRBV4-2
size: NA

CDR3: CASSPLSEGYGYTF
DNA: TGTGCCAGCTCACCCTTATCTGAAGGTTATGGCTACACCTTC
J: TRBJ1-2
D: NA
V: TRBV18
size: medium-sized

CDR3: CASSPQRAAGELFF
DNA: TGTGCCAGCAGTCCACAGAGGGCGGCCGGGGAGCTGTTTTTT
J: TRBJ2-2
D: NA
V: TRBV27
size: medium-sized

CDR3: CASNVQGENYGYTF
DNA: TGTGCCAGCAACGTACAGGGAGAGAACTATGGCTACACCTTC
J: TRBJ1-2
D: NA
V: TRBV6-2/TRBV6-3
size: NA

CDR3: CASSLGGALTDTQYF
DNA: TGCGCCAGCAGCTTAGGTGGGGCCCTCACAGATACGCAGTATTTT
J: TRBJ2-3
D: NA
V: TRBV5-1
size: NA

CDR3: CSARGTGTLHGYTF
DNA: TGCAGTGCTAGAGGGACAGGGACCCTCCATGGCTACACCTTC
J: TRBJ1-2
D: TRBD1
V: TRBV20-1
size: NA

CDR3: CASSPRQGFPEAFF
DNA: TGTGCCAGCTCACCACGGCAGGGGTTCCCTGAAGCTTTCTTT
J: TRBJ1-1
D: NA
V: TRBV18
size: NA

CDR3: CASSSGTGFPEAFF
DNA: TGTGCCAGCAGCTCCGGGACAGGGTTCCCTGAAGCTTTCTTT
J: TRBJ1-1
D: TRBD1
V: TRBV5-4
size: NA

CDR3: CASSTQIGGVNTGELFF
DNA: TGTGCCAGTTCAACCCAAATCGGGGGGGTTAACACCGGGGAGCTGTTTTTT
J: TRBJ2-2
D: TRBD2
V: TRBV19
size: medium-sized

CDR3: CASSQWTSGTGELFF
DNA: TGTGCCAGCAGCCAATGGACTAGCGGGACCGGGGAGCTGTTTTTT
J: TRBJ2-2
D: TRBD2
V: TRBV5-4
size: medium-sized

CDR3: CASSPGGSTDTQYF
DNA: TGTGCCAGCTCACCAGGCGGCTCCACAGATACGCAGTATTTT
J: TRBJ2-3
D: NA
V: TRBV18
size: medium-sized

CDR3: CASSYEETQYF
DNA: TGTGCCAGCAGTTACGAAGAGACCCAGTACTTC
J: TRBJ2-5
D: NA
V: TRBV12-3/TRBV12-4
size: medium-sized

CDR3: CAISGTVLSGYTF
DNA: TGTGCCATCAGTGGGACAGTGCTATCGGGCTACACCTTC
J: TRBJ1-2
D: NA
V: TRBV10-3
size: NA

CDR3: CASSVLLGQTNEQFF
DNA: TGTGCCAGCAGTGTACTACTTGGACAGACCAATGAGCAGTTCTTC
J: TRBJ2-1
D: NA
V: TRBV6-1
size: medium-sized

CDR3: CASSTGTGVLGYQETQYF
DNA: TGTGCCAGTAGCACCGGGACAGGGGTTTTAGGGTACCAAGAGACCCAGTACTTC
J: TRBJ2-5
D: TRBD1
V: TRBV19
size: medium-sized